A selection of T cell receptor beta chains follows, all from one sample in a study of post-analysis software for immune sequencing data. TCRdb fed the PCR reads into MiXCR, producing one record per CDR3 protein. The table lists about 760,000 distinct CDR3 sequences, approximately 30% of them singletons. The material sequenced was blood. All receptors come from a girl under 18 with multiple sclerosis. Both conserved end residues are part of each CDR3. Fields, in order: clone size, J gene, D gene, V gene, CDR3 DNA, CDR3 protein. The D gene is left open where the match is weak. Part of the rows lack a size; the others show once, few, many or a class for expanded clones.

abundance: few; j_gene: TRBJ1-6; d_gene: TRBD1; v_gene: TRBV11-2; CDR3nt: TGTGCCAGCGGGTCAGGGGGTGGCAATTCACCCCTCCACTTT; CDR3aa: CASGSGGGNSPLHF
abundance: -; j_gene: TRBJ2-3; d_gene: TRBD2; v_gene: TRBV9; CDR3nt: TGTGCCAGCAGCGTATCGGGAGGGGACCGGGGAGATACGCAGTATTTT; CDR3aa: CASSVSGGDRGDTQYF
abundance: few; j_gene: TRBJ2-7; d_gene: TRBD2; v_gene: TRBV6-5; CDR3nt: TGTGCCAGCAGCCGTAGCGGGGGCTACGAGCAGTACTTC; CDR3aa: CASSRSGGYEQYF
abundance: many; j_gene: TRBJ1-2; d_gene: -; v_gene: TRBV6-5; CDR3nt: TGTGCCAGCAGTTACGACAGGAACTATGGCTACACCTTC; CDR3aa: CASSYDRNYGYTF
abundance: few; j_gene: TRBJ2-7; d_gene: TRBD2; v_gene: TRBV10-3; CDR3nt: TGTGCCATCAGGAGCGGGACGGGAGGGCCATCCGAGCAGTACTTC; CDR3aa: CAIRSGTGGPSEQYF
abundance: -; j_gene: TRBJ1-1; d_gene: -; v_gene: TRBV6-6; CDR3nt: TGTGCCAGCAGTTACGTTGAGGAAGCTTTCTTT; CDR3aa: CASSYVEEAFF
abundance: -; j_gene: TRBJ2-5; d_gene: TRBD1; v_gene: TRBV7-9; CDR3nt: TGTGCCAGCACGGGCAGGCCGGCACAGGGGATGTACCAAGAGACCCAGTACTTC; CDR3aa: CASTGRPAQGMYQETQYF
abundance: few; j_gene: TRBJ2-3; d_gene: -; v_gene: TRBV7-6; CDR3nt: TGTGCCAGCAGCTTAGTGATGCAAACAGATACGCAGTATTTT; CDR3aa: CASSLVMQTDTQYF
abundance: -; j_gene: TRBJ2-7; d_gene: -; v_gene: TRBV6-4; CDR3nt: TGTGCCAGCTGCCAGGAGCAGTACTTC; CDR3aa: CASCQEQYF
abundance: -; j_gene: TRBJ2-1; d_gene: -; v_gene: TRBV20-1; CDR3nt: TGCAGTGCTAGAGACCGGTTCGGTTTGGATCGTGGGAGGTCGGATGAGCAGTTCTTC; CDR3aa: CSARDRFGLDRGRSDEQFF
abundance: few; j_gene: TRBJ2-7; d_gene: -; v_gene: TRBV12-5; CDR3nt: TGTGCTAGTGCCCAGGGGGCGGGAGCCTACGAGCAGTACTTC; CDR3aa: CASAQGAGAYEQYF
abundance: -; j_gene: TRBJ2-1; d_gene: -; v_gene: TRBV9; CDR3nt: TGTGCCAGTACGGAAGAGGCGGCTACCTACAATGAGCAGTTCTTC; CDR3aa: CASTEEAATYNEQFF
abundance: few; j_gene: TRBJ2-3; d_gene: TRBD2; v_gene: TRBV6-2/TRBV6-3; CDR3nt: TGTGCCAGCAGCCTGCACCAGCGGGGGGGCACAGATACGCAGTATTTT; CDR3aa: CASSLHQRGGTDTQYF
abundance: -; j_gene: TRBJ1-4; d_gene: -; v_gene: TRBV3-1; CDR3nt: TGTGCCAGCAGCCAAGCGTCGGGACAAGAAAAACTGTTTTTT; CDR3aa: CASSQASGQEKLFF
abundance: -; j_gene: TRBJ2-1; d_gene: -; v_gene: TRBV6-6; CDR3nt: TGTGCCAGCAGTACCCGGGACGGTCAAAATGAGCAGTTCTTC; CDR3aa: CASSTRDGQNEQFF
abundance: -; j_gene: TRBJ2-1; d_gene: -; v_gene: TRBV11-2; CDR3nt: TGTGCCAGCAGCTTAGTTGGGGACAATGAGCAGTTCTTC; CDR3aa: CASSLVGDNEQFF
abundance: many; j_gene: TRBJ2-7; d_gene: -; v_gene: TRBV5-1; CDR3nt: TGCGCCAGCACTAGTAAAACCTACGAGCAGTACTTC; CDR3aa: CASTSKTYEQYF
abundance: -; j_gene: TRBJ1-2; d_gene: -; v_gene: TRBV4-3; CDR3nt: TGCGCCGGCAGCCAAGATTTAGCTAACTATGGCTACACCTTC; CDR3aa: CAGSQDLANYGYTF
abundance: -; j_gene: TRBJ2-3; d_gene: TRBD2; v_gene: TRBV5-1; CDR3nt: TGCGCCAGCAGCTTGTGGACTAGCGGAGCCCCTAGCACAGATACGCAGTATTTT; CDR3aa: CASSLWTSGAPSTDTQYF
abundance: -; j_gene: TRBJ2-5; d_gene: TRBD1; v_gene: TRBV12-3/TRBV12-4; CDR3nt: TGTGCCAGCAGTGCCGACAGGGATGCCTACAATGAGCAGTACTTC; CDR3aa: CASSADRDAYNEQYF
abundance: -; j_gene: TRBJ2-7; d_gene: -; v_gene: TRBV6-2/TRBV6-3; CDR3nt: TGTGCCACCCTTTTTCTTTACGAGCAGTACTTC; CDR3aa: CATLFLYEQYF
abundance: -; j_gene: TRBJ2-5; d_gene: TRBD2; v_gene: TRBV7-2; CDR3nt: TGTGCCAGCAGCTTGATACTAGCGGGGGGAAGACAAGAGACCCAGTACTTC; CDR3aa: CASSLILAGGRQETQYF
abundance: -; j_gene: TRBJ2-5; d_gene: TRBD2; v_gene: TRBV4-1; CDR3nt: TGCGCCAGCAGCCAAGGCTTTAGCGGGAGTATCCAAGAGACCCAGTACTTC; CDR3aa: CASSQGFSGSIQETQYF
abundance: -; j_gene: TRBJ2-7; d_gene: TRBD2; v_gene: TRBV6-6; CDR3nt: TGTGCCAGCACCGCGCGGGGGGGCTCCTACGAGCAGTACTTC; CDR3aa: CASTARGGSYEQYF